Below, one T cell receptor (beta chain) is given with its context. The antigen it recognizes is unknown. Per-base qualities were not stored, and no clone one base away is much larger. The data were obtained in a study of blood T cells in healthy people across ages (dated by TCRdb to about 2015). For the wider study: In model experiments, template switching captured roughly one uniquely barcoded TCR beta cDNA molecule for every two T cells. Using deep sequencing normalized with unique cDNA molecular identifiers, the study measured how TCR beta repertoire diversity changes with age. The donors were split into four age groups: young (average roughly 15 years), middle-aged (39), aged (62) and long-lived (approximately 89). To avoid experimental bias, donors of different ages were spread randomly across the sequencing lanes. For two donors (one aged 18 to 30 and one aged 80 or older), the study analyzed two additional independent replicas of 1 million unique cDNA reads from the same blood draw. Overall results and qualifications from the work: Bulk unsorted PBMC profiling prevented conclusive comparison of naive and antigen-experienced compartments. Observed TCR beta diversity correlated strongly with the percentage of naive T cells measured by flow cytometry. Total diversity estimates from one million sequenced T cells were considered lower bounds and underestimates. The CMV infection status of donors was not known, potentially confounding age-related changes in expanded clonotypes. Compared with the aged group, more naive CD4+ T cells, fewer expanded clones and increased TCR diversity were shown by the long-lived group, suggesting age selection. As age increased, observed TCR beta diversity per million T cells dropped in a roughly linear way, and a significant reduction was already evident by age around 41.

Libraries were prepared through 5' RACE. Sequenced on an Illumina HiSeq 2500. A second roughly 7 to 11 cycle PCR used a sample-barcoded 5' primer and a J-beta primer mix. A template-switch 5' adaptor carrying 12 random nucleotides introduced a unique molecular identifier onto each TCR beta cDNA molecule. At least 2.5 million CDR3-containing paired-end reads were obtained from each sample. All of the RNA was converted into first-strand cDNA using the Mint cDNA synthesis kit, with a TRBC-specific oligonucleotide serving as the primer. After uracil-DNA glycosylase treatment, a first 18-cycle PCR used universal primers M1SS and BC2_uni_R on all cDNA. The published analysis was carried out like this. For normalization, 1 million high-quality reads were randomly selected from each sample, with every read carrying a distinct molecular identifier. Instead of being binned into consensus sequences, reads that shared molecular identifiers were thrown out. CDR3 identification, clonotype clustering and error correction used MiTCR with a Q25 quality threshold and the strictest error-elimination algorithm. A nonparametric unseen species model using Euler transformation provided a lower-bound estimate of total TCR beta diversity. The public reads were run again by TCRdb, first through fastp at Q25 and then through MiXCR, and only productive beta chains were kept. Each record represents a unique CDR3 protein, reported with the most common genes and DNA among its rows. These V and J calls are TCRdb output, not the study's own analysis. Recorded for this sample are 1.5 million to 1.8 million distinct CDR3 sequences; roughly two fifths of them occurred a single time. Over 3.5% of the sample comes from the top ten.

The donors were roughly 40 Caucasian individuals from Russia, aged about 6 to 95 years, who were systemically healthy. Ten milliliters of peripheral blood were drawn from each donor into EDTA-treated Vacutainer tubes. Ficoll-Paque density-gradient centrifugation was used to isolate PBMCs, with at least 6 million per sample. Total RNA was extracted from PBMCs with Trizol reagent, with at least 5 micrograms obtained per sample. The percentages of naive CD45RAhigh/CD27high T cells were determined by flow cytometry on a PBMC aliquot from every donor. Per the germline V gene (reference sequence), DFQATT is the CDR1 and SNEGSKA is the CDR2. V ends up 7 bases short and J 2 bases short, with an unmatched junction base count of 5. CDR3 length: 15 amino acids, cysteine to phenylalanine. The read is trimmed to its CDR3 DNA, 45 bases read in frame from base 1.

Sequences were obtained from blood. Here the chain combines TRBV20-1 and TRBJ1-6; 10 junctional bases match TRBD1. This receptor was obtained from a woman aged 18 to 35 in good health. The CDR3 region has the sequence CSVPGQGTYNSPLHF. At the DNA level, the sequence is TGCAGTGTCCCGGGACAGGGGACCTATAATTCACCCCTCCACTTT.